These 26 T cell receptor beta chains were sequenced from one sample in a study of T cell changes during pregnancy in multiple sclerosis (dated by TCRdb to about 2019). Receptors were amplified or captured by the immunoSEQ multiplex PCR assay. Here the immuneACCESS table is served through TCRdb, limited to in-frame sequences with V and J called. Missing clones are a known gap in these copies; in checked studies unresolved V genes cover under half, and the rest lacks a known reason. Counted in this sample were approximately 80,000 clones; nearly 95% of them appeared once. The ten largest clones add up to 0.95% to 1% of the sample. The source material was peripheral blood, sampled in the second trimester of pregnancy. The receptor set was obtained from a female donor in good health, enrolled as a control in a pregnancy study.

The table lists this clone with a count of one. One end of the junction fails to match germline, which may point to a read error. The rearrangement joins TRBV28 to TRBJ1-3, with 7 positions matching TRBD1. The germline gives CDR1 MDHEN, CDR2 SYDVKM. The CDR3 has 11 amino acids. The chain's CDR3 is CASSSPTGSRF. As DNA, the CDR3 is TGTGCCAGCAGTTCACCGACAGGGTCGCGTTTT.

The CDR3 nucleotides are TGCGCCAGCAGCCAAAAGACTGGGACTACCACCGGGGAGCTGTTTTTT. Amino acids: CASSQKTGTTTGELFF. The chain employs TRBV4-1 and TRBJ2-2, with 7 nucleotides matching TRBD2. The trim removed 2 bases at V and 4 bases at J, leaving 7 bases unmatched. Per germline, CDR1 MGHRA and CDR2 YSYEKL. CDR3 length: 16 amino acids.

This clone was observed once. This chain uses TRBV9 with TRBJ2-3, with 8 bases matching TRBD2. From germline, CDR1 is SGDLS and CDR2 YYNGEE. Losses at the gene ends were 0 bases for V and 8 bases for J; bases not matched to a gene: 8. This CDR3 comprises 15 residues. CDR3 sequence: CASSVESGRGTTQYF. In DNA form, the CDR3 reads TGTGCCAGCAGCGTAGAAAGCGGGAGAGGCACTACGCAGTATTTT.

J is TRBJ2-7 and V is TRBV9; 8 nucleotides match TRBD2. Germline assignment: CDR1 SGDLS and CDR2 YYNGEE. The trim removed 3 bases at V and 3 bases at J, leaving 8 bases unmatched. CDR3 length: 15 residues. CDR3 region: CASSGGSGGHYEQYF. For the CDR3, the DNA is TGTGCCAGCAGCGGGGGGAGCGGGGGCCACTACGAGCAGTACTTC.

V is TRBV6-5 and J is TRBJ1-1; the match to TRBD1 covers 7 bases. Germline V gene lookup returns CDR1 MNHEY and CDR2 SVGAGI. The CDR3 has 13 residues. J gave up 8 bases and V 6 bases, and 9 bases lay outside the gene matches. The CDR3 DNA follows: TGTGCCAGCAGCCCCCGACAGGGACTCGAAGCTTTCTTT. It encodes CASSPRQGLEAFF.

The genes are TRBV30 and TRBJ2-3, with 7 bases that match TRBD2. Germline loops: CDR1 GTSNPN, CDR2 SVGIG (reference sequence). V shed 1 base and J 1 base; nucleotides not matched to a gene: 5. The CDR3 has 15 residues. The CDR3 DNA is TGTGCCTGGAGTGACCAGGGAGGGGGCACAGATACGCAGTATTTT. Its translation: CAWSDQGGGTDTQYF.

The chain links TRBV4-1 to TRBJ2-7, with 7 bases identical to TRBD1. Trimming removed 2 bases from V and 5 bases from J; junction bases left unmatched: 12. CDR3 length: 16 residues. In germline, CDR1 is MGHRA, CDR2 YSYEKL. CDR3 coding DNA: TGCGCCAGCAGCCAAATAATACAGGGGACGGGAAACGAGCAGTACTTC. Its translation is CASSQIIQGTGNEQYF.

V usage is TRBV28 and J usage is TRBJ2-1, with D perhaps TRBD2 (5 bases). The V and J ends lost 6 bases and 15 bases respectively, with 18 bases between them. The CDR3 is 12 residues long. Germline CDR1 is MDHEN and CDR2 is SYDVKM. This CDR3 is CASRRGFNQRFF. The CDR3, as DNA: TGTGCCAGCAGGCGAGGGTTCAATCAAAGGTTCTTC.

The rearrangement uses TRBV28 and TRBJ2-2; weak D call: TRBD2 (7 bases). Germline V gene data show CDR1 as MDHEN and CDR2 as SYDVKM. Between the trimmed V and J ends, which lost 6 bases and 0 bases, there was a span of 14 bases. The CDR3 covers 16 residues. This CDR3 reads CASSPRGAANTGELFF. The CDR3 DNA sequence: TGTGCCAGCAGCCCCCGGGGGGCAGCGAACACCGGGGAGCTGTTTTTT.

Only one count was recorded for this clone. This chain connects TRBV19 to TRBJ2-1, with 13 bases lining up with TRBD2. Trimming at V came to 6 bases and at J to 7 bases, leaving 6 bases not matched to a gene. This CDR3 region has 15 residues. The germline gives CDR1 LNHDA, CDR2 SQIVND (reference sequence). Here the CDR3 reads CASRGLAGSRNEQFF. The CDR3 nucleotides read TGTGCCAGTAGGGGACTAGCGGGATCACGGAATGAGCAGTTCTTC. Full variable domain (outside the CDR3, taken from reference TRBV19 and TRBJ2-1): DGGITQSPKYLFRKEGQNVTLSCEQNLNHDAMYWYRQDPGQGLRLIYYSQIVNDFQKGDIAEGYSVSREKKESFPLTVTSAQKNPTAFYLCASRGLAGSRNEQFFGPGTRLTVL.

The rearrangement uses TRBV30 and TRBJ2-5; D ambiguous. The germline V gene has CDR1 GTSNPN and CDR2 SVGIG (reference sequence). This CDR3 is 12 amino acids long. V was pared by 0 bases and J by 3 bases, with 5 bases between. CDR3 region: CAWSVLEETQYF. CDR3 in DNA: TGTGCCTGGAGTGTACTTGAAGAGACCCAGTACTTC.

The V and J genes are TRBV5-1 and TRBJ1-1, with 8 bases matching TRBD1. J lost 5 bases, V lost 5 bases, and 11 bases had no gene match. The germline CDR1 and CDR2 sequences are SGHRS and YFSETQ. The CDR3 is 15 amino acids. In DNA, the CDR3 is TGCGCCAGCAGGAAAACCCTACAGGGGGAGACTGAAGCTTTCTTT. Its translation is CASRKTLQGETEAFF.

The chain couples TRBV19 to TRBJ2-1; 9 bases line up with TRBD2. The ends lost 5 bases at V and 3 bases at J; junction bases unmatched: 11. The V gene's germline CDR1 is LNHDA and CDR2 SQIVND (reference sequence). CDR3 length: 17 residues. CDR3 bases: TGTGCCAGTAGTCCCCGGACTAGCGCCCTGTTCTACAATGAGCAGTTCTTC. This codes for CASSPRTSALFYNEQFF.

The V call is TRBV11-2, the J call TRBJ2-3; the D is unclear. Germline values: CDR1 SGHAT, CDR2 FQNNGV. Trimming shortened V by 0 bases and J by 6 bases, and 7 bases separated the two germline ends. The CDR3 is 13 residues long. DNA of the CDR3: TGTGCCAGCAGCTTAGATCGAGCGGATACGCAGTATTTT. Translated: CASSLDRADTQYF.

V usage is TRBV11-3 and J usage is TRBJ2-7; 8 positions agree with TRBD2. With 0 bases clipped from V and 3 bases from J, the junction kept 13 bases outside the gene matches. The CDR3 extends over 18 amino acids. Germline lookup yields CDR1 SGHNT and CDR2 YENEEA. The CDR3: CASSLDPFGGGCYYEQYF. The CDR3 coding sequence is TGTGCCAGCAGCTTAGATCCCTTCGGGGGGGGTTGCTACTACGAGCAGTACTTC. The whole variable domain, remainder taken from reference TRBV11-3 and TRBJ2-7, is EAGVVQSPRYKIIEKKQPVAFWCNPISGHNTLYWYLQNLGQGPELLIRYENEEAVDDSQLPKDRFSAERLKGVDSTLKIQPAELGDSAVYLCASSLDPFGGGCYYEQYFGPGTRLTVT.

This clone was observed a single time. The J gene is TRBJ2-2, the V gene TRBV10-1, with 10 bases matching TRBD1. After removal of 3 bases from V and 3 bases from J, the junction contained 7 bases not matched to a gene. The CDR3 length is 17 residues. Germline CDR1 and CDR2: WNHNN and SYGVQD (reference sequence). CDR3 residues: CASSEGTGVGDTGELFF. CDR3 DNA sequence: TGCGCCAGCAGTGAAGGGACAGGGGTAGGTGACACCGGGGAGCTGTTTTTT.

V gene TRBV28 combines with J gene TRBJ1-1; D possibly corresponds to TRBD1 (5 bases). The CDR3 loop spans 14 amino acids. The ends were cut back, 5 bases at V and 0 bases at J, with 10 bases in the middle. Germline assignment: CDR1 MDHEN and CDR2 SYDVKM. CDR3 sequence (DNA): TGTGCCAGCAGTCTGACAGCAATGAACACTGAAGCTTTCTTT. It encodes CASSLTAMNTEAFF.

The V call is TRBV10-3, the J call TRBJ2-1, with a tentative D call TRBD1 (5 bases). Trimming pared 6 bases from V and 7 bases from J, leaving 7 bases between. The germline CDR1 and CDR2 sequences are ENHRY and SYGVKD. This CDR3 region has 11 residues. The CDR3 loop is CAISDRNEQFF. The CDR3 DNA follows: TGTGCCATCAGCGACAGAAATGAGCAGTTCTTC.

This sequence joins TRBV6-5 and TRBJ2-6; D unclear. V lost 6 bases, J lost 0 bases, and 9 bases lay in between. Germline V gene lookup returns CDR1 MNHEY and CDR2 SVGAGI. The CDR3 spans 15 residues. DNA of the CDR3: TGTGCCAGCAGCCATAGATCCTCTGGGGCCAACGTCCTGACTTTC. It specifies CASSHRSSGANVLTF.

The CDR3 coding sequence is TGCGCCAGCAGCTCAGCTAGCGGGAGGGGGACCGGGGAGCTGTTTTTT. Its protein is CASSSASGRGTGELFF. The genes are TRBV5-1 and TRBJ2-2; 12 nucleotides line up with TRBD2. The CDR3 sequence is 16 residues long. The V gene end was trimmed by 3 bases and the J gene end by 5 bases; junction bases not matched to a gene: 5. CDR1 and CDR2 from the germline V gene are SGHRS and YFSETQ. The variable domain in full, completed from reference TRBV5-1 and TRBJ2-2, reads KAGVTQTPRYLIKTRGQQVTLSCSPISGHRSVSWYQQTPGQGLQFLFEYFSETQRNKGNFPGRFSGRQFSNSRSEMNVSTLELGDSALYLCASSSASGRGTGELFFGEGSRLTVL.

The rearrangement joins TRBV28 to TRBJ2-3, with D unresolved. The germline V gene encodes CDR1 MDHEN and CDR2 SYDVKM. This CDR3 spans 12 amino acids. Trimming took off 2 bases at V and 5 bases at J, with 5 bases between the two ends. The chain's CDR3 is CASSLGRDTQYF. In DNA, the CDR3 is TGTGCCAGCAGTTTAGGCCGAGATACGCAGTATTTT.

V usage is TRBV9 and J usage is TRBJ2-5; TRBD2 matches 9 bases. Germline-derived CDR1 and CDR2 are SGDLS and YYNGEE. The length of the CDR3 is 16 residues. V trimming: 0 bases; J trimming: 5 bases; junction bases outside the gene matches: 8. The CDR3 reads CASSVGNSGSGETQYF. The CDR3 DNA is TGTGCCAGCAGCGTAGGAAATAGCGGGAGTGGTGAGACCCAGTACTTC.

CDR3 bases: TGTGCCAGCAGACCTCTGGGACTTTCCTACGAGCAGTACTTC. Translated, it gives CASRPLGLSYEQYF. The chain is built from TRBV2 and TRBJ2-7; possible D gene TRBD2, 6 bases. Germline V gene sequence: CDR1 SNHLY, CDR2 FYNNEI. CDR3 length: 14 amino acids. Trimming cost V 6 bases and J 1 base, with 13 bases left between them.

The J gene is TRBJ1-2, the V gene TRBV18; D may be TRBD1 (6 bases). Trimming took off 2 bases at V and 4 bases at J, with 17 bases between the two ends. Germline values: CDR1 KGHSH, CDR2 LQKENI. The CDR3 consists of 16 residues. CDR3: CASSPEINRDFYGYTF. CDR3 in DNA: TGTGCCAGCTCACCAGAAATTAACAGGGATTTCTATGGCTACACCTTC.

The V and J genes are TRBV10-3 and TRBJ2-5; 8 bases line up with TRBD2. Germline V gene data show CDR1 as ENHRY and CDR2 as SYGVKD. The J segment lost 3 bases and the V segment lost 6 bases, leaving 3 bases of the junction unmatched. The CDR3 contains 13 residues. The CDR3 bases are TGTGCCATCAGCCAGACTAGCGAAGAGACCCAGTACTTC. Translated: CAISQTSEETQYF.

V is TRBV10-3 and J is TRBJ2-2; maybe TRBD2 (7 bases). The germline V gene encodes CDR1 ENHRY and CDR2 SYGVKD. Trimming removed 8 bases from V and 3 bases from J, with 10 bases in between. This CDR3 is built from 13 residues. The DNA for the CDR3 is TGTGCCATCGAGGGGGGGGACACCGGGGAGCTGTTTTTT. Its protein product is CAIEGGDTGELFF.